This passage covers 6 T cell receptor beta chains from one sample sequenced in a study of cytomegalovirus exposure and HLA in healthy donors. Primers for the PCR totalled 60 Vbeta and 13 Jbeta. Some clones are missing from TCRdb's copy, which holds only in-frame ones; the method was immunoSEQ multiplex PCR. The sample holds 180,000 or so clones, approximately 85% seen once. The sequenced sample was PBMCs. The receptors were gathered from a man younger than 35 in good health and CMV-seropositive.

J is TRBJ2-3 and V is TRBV5-8; D possibly corresponds to TRBD1 (5 bases). The CDR3 sequence is 16 residues long. V lost 0 bases, J lost 3 bases, and 14 bases lay in between. The germline V gene encodes CDR1 SGHTS and CDR2 YDEGEE. Written as DNA, the CDR3 is TGTGCCAGCAGCTTGGGGCCCAGGGATCGTACAGATACGCAGTATTTT. Protein: CASSLGPRDRTDTQYF.

In its sample, this clone was seen once. The chain employs TRBV7-3 and TRBJ2-1; 7 bases align to TRBD1. The V and J ends lost 4 bases and 6 bases, in that order; junction bases with no gene match: 3. The germline V gene encodes CDR1 SGHTA and CDR2 FQGTGA. The CDR3 loop spans 13 amino acids. The CDR3 reads CASSYGTANEQFF. The CDR3 region has the DNA TGTGCCAGCAGCTACGGGACAGCCAATGAGCAGTTCTTC.

This clone was seen once. Its ends do not fully match the called genes, so a read error is possible. V gene TRBV7-9 combines with J gene TRBJ2-7; no clear D gene. This CDR3 contains 12 residues. CDR1 is SEHNR and CDR2 is FQNEAQ in the germline V gene (reference sequence). The CDR3 nucleotides read TGTTCCAGCAGCTTAGACGGGTTTGAGCAGTACTTC. Its protein product is CSSSLDGFEQYF. The full variable domain, with the rest looked up from reference TRBV7-9 and TRBJ2-7, is DTGVSQNPRHKITKRGQNVTFRCDPISEHNRLYWYRQTLGQGPEFLTYFQNEAQLEKSRLLSDRFSAERPKGSFSTLEIQRTEQGDSAMYLCSSSLDGFEQYFGPGTRLTVT.

The chain links TRBV2 to TRBJ1-6; 11 nucleotides line up with TRBD1. Germline CDR1 SNHLY, CDR2 FYNNEI. V was clipped by 6 bases and J by 10 bases; unmatched bases: 8. The length of the CDR3 is 15 residues. CDR3 DNA sequence: TGTGCCAGCAGCGCTTACGGGACAGGGGGATCACCCCTCCACTTT. Translating it yields CASSAYGTGGSPLHF.

The V gene is TRBV6-1, the J gene TRBJ2-7, with TRBD1 identical over 11 bases. Germline-derived CDR1 and CDR2 are MNHNS and SASEGT. This CDR3 spans 15 amino acids. Trimming at V came to 0 bases and at J to 4 bases, leaving 2 bases not matched to a gene. The CDR3 DNA sequence: TGTGCCAGCAGTGAAGCCGGGACAGGGGGGTACGAGCAGTACTTC. It codes for CASSEAGTGGYEQYF.

CDR3 nucleotide sequence: TGTGCCAGTAAGGCGGGGGAGGCAGATACGCAGTATTTT. Translating gives CASKAGEADTQYF. The J gene is TRBJ2-3, the V gene TRBV19; TRBD2 matches 7 bases. V lost 7 bases to trimming and J lost 4 bases; unmatched junction nucleotides: 5. The CDR3 consists of 13 residues. Looked up from germline, CDR1 is LNHDA and CDR2 is SQIVND (reference sequence).